This TCR beta chain was observed in a study of T cell responses to AZD1222 COVID-19 vaccine. Repertoires were generated with immunoSEQ multiplex PCR, while TCRdb's copy carries only in-frame clones and drops some. The sample records roughly 200,000 clones, around 90% being singletons. Germline V gives CDR1 SEHNR, CDR2 FQNEAQ (reference sequence). This CDR3 is 14 amino acids long. Trimming removed 2 bases from V and 2 bases from J, with 9 bases in between. V and J are TRBV7-9 and TRBJ2-5, with a weak D call TRBD1 (6 bases). The sequence was obtained from an adult in good health. The specimen comprised peripheral blood, sampled on day 0 of AZD1222 vaccination. This CDR3 reads CASSLQGNQETQYF. The CDR3 DNA is TGTGCCAGCAGCTTACAGGGGAATCAAGAGACCCAGTACTTC.